This TCR beta chain was profiled in a study of shared clonotypes between healthy human individuals. To note about this clone: Its antigen is not known.

Points from the study as a whole: Sequencing depth was expected to affect clonotype sharing among donors.

Per the authors' pipeline: Junction-only immunoSEQ sequences carried no quality scores, so filtering differed. Produced via immunoSEQ multiplex PCR; TCRdb's table is partial and in-frame only. That table furnishes V, J and clone size, whereas the DNA furnished D and trimming. The sample yields more than 2 million clones, more than 90% seen once. The V gene's germline CDR1 is SGHRS and CDR2 YFSETQ. This CDR3 is built from 14 residues. The germline V and J ends were trimmed by 1 base and 1 base, with 7 bases remaining between them. The sequence was collected from a young man in good health. Sequenced material: naive CD4+ T cells sorted from blood. Documented subset: CD45RA+ positively selected. The chain recombines TRBV5-1 with TRBJ2-3; D not resolved. The CDR3 DNA is TGCGCCAGCAGCTTGACAGAGGGCACAGATACGCAGTATTTT. Translated, it gives CASSLTEGTDTQYF.